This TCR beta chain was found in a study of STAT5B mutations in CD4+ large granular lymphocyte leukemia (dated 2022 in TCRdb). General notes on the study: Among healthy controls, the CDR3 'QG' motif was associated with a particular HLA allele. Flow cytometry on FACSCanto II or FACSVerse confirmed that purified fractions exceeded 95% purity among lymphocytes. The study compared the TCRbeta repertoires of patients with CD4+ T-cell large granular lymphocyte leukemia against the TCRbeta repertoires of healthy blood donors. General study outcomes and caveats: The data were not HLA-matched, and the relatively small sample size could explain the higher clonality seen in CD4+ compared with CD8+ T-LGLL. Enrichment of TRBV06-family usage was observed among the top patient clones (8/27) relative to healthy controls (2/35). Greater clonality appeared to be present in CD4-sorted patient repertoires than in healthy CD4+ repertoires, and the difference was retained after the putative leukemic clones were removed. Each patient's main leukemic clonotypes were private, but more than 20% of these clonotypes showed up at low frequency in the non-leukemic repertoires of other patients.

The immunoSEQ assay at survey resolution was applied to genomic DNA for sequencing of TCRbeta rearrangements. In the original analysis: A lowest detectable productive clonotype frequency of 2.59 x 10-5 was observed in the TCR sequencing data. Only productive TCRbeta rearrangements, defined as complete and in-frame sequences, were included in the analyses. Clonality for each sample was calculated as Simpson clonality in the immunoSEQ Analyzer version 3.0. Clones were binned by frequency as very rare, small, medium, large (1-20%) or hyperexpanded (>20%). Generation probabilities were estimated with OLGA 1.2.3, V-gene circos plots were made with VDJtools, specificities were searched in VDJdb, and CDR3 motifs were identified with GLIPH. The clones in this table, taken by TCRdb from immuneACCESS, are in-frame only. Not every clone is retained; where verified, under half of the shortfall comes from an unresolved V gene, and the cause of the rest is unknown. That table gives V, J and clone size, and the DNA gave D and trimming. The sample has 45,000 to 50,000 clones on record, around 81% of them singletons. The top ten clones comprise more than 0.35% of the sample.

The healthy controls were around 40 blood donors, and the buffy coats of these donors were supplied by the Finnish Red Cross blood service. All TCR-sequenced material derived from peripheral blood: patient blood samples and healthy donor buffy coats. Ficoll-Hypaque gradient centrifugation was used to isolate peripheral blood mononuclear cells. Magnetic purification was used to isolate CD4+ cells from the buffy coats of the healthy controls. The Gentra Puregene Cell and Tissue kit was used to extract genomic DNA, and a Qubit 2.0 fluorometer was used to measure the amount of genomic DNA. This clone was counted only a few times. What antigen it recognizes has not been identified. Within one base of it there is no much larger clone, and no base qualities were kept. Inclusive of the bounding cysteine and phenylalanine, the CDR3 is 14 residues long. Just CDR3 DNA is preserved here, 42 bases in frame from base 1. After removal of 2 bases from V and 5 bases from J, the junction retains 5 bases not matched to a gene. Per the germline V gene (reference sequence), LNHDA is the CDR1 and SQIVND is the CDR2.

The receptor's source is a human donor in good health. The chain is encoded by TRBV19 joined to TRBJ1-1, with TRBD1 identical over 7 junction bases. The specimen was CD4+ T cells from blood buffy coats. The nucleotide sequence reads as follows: TGTGCCAGTAGTATAACAGGGGTTATAACTGAAGCTTTCTTT. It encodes CASSITGVITEAFF.